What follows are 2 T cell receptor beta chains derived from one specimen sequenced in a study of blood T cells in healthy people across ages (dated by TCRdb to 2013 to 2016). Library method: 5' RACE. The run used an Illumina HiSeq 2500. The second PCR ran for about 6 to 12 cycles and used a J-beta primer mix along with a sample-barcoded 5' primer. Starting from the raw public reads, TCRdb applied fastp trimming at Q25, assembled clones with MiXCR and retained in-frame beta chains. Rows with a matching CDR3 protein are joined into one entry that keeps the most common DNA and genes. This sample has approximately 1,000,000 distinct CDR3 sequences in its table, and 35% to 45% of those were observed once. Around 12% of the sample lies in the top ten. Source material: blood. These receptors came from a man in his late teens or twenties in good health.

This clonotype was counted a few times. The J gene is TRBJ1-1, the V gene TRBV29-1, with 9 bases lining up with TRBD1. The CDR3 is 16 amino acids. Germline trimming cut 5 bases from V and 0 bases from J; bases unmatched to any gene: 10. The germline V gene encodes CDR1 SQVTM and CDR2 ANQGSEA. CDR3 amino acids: CSVRQGGVGMNTEAFF. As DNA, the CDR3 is TGCAGCGTTAGACAGGGGGGAGTTGGCATGAACACTGAAGCTTTCTTT.

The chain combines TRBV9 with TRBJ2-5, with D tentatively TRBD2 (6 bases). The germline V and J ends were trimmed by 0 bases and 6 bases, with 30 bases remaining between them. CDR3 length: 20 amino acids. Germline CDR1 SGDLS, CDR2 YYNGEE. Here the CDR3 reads CASSVVGERTGRESEKTQYF. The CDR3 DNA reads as TGTGCCAGCAGCGTAGTAGGAGAGAGAACAGGCCGGGAGAGTGAGAAGACCCAGTACTTC.